This T cell receptor beta chain is drawn from a study of T cell repertoires in cytomegalovirus infection. Study-level background: Carrying CMV and the relevant HLA type showed in public TCR beta signatures.

Study-wide results and caveats: Using cumulative public TCR beta family frequency, the authors identified those who carried CMV together with the relevant HLA. CMV-specific TCR beta clonotypes restricted by HLA-C were the ones dominating the ex vivo response.

Germline lookup yields CDR1 KGHSH and CDR2 LQKENI. V was pared by 3 bases and J by 10 bases, with 19 bases between. The length of the CDR3 is 15 residues. In this sample, this clonotype turned up a few times. The antigen remains undetermined. TCRdb processed the reads anew with MiXCR; each CDR3 protein has one entry. The sample contains 50,000 to 55,000 distinct CDR3 sequences, more than 15% of which appear only once. Sequencing used CD8+ T cells from cultured PBMCs, obtained from culture after CMV antigen stimulation. The V and J genes are TRBV18 and TRBJ2-1; D could derive from TRBD1 or TRBD2 (5 bases each). The sequence came from a human donor in good health (CMV status not recorded). Some clones in this sample may be carry-over from other donors' samples. The DNA for the CDR3 is TGTGCCAGCTCACCCCCCGGGACCCGCAAATCGGAGCAGTTCTTC. Amino acids: CASSPPGTRKSEQFF.